This T cell receptor beta chain was captured by sequencing in a study of T cell responses to AZD1222 COVID-19 vaccine. Overall study context: Second-dose recipients at about 4 or about 12 weeks were treated as one pooled group. Study conclusions and caveats: Spike-specific TCR repertoires showed rising breadth and depth after two AZD1222 doses. It should be noted that donors were predominantly white British and more often female, and clonal diversity was possibly underestimated. Dominant at 160-218 and 743-854, vaccine-associated CD4 TCRs also spanned spike.

About this clone: Its antigen is undetermined.

TCRdb's table, derived via immunoSEQ multiplex PCR, lists solely in-frame clones and lacks some. Seen here are 100,000 to 120,000 clones, roughly 84% observed once, and the top ten hold 3.3%. V was pared by 2 bases and J by 7 bases, with 16 bases between. There are 14 residues in the CDR3. Germline CDR1 reads SGHNT; CDR2 reads YYREEE (reference sequence). The sequence was collected from an adult in good health. The rearrangement uses TRBV5-4 and TRBJ2-7; perhaps TRBD1 as D (6 bases). The sequences come from peripheral blood, collected on day 0 of AZD1222 vaccination. The CDR3 loop is CASSLKNQGWEQYF. DNA for the CDR3: TGTGCCAGCAGCTTAAAAAACCAGGGGTGGGAGCAGTACTTC.